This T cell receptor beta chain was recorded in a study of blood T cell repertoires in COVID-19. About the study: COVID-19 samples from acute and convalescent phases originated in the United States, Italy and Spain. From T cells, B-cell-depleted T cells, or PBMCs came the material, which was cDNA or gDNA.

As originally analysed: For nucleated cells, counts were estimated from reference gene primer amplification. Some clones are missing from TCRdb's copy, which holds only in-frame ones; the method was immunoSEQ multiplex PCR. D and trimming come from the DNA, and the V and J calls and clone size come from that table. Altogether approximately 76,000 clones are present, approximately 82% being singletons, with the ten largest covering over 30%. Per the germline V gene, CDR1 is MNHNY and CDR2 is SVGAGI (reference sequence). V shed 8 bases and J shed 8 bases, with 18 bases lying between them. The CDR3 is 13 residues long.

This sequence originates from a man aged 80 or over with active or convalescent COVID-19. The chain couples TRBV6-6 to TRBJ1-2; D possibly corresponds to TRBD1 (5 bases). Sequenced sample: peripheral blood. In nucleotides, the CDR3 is TGTGCCAGCGCCCCCGGCGGGGCTTCAGGCTACACCTTC. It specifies CASAPGGASGYTF.